The rows below give T cell receptor beta chains drawn from one sample of a study of T-cell memory formation after mild COVID-19. A single record per CDR3 protein comes from TCRdb applying MiXCR to the 5' RACE reads. The sample has 200,000 to 300,000 distinct CDR3 sequences; roughly 15% are singletons. The source material was PBMCs or a T cell subset sorted from them (not recorded which). Receptor source: an adult woman who had mild COVID-19 (a few samples of this study predate the infection). Cell type and time point are not known. The CDR3 runs from the conserved cysteine through the conserved F or W. The D gene is left open where the match is weak. The listing skips clone size in some rows; elsewhere it reads once, few, many or a size class.

few TRBD1 TRBJ2-7 16 TRBV29-1 TGCAGCGTTGATAAGGGGCTTGGGGACAGGGGCGGCGAGCAGTACTTC CSVDKGLGDRGGEQYF
- - TRBJ2-7 13 TRBV7-9 TGTGCCAGCAGCCCAGGTCAGTTCTACGAGCAGTACTTC CASSPGQFYEQYF
- TRBD1 TRBJ2-6 20 TRBV12-3/TRBV12-4 TGTGCCAGCAGCGGGTCCCGGGACAGTTTTCAGGCCTCTGGGGCCAACGTCCTGACTTTC CASSGSRDSFQASGANVLTF
- - TRBJ2-2 16 TRBV27 TGTGCCAGCAGTTTTTCACGGGTCCTGAACACCGGGGAGCTGTTTTTT CASSFSRVLNTGELFF
few - TRBJ1-3 17 TRBV7-9 TGTGCCAGCAGCTTTCCGGCAGAAGGAGACTCTGGAAACACCATATATTTT CASSFPAEGDSGNTIYF
few - TRBJ2-2 14 TRBV3-1 TGTGCCAGCAACGGGGGCGCCTTCTCCGGGGAGCTGTTTTTT CASNGGAFSGELFF
many - TRBJ2-5 13 TRBV4-3 TGCGCCAGCAGCCTCCGACGGAAAGAGACCCAGTACTTC CASSLRRKETQYF
many TRBD1 TRBJ2-1 14 TRBV24-1 TGTGCCACCAGTGCCGCGACAGGGGCGAGTGAGCAGTTCTTC CATSAATGASEQFF
few - TRBJ2-1 13 TRBV7-9 TGTGCCAGCGACGACATAAGGGCCAATGAGCAGTTCTTC CASDDIRANEQFF
few - TRBJ1-2 11 TRBV5-1 TGCGCCAGCAGCTTGGGGGCTGGCTACACCTTC CASSLGAGYTF
- - TRBJ2-2 13 TRBV4-3 TGCGCCAGCGGAAACCGGTGGACCGGGGAGCTGTTTTTT CASGNRWTGELFF
many - TRBJ2-1 14 TRBV5-1 TGCGCCAGCAGCTTCAGAGCGGGTCCCAATGAGCAGTTCTTC CASSFRAGPNEQFF
many TRBD1 TRBJ1-1 19 TRBV7-9 TGTGCCAGCAGCAATGATATTACAGGGGGCCAAACGGGGCGCACTGAAGCTTTCTTT CASSNDITGGQTGRTEAFF
- - TRBJ2-2 12 TRBV29-1 TGCAGCGCGGGGGGCCTGACCGGGGAGCTGTTTTTT CSAGGLTGELFF
few TRBD1 TRBJ2-2 16 TRBV12-3/TRBV12-4 TGTGCCAGCAGTTTCGGGACAGGGTCGTACACCGGGGAGCTGTTTTTT CASSFGTGSYTGELFF
few - TRBJ2-1 13 TRBV10-3 TGTGCCATCAGGCCGGCGCCCGGGGGTGAGCAGTTCTTC CAIRPAPGGEQFF
- TRBD2 TRBJ2-1 17 TRBV5-1 TGCGCCAGCAGACCTGGGACTAGCGGGCCCTCCTACAATGAGCAGTTCTTC CASRPGTSGPSYNEQFF
few TRBD1 TRBJ2-4 13 TRBV2 TGTGCCAGCAGCGGGGACAGGGAGATCATTCAGTACTTC CASSGDREIIQYF
- TRBD2 TRBJ2-7 14 TRBV28 TGTGCCAGCACGCGCAGCGGGGGGGCATACGAGCAGTACTTC CASTRSGGAYEQYF
many - TRBJ2-1 12 TRBV20-1 TGCAGTGCCCTGGTCTCCTACAATGAGCAGTTCTTC CSALVSYNEQFF
- TRBD2 TRBJ2-3 15 TRBV6-4 TGTGCCAGCGCTGAGCGGGGGTCGAGCACAGATACGCAGTATTTT CASAERGSSTDTQYF
- TRBD1 TRBJ2-4 14 TRBV4-1 TGCGCCAGCAGCCTGGGACAGGGGAAAAACATTCAGTACTTC CASSLGQGKNIQYF
- - TRBJ2-6 16 TRBV18 TGTGCCAGCTCACCACTTGAATACTCTGGGGCCAACGTCCTGACTTTC CASSPLEYSGANVLTF
few TRBD1 TRBJ2-7 15 TRBV2 TGTGCCAGCAGTACGGACAGGGACCTAAACTACGAGCAGTACTTC CASSTDRDLNYEQYF
- - TRBJ2-1 17 TRBV21-1 TGTGCCAGCAGCCAAGCGCTGACTAGCGGATACTACAATGAGCAGTTCTTC CASSQALTSGYYNEQFF
- - TRBJ1-5 17 TRBV3-1 TGTGCCAGCAGCCCCGGAGGAGGGTGGGGAAGCAATCAGCCCCAGCATTTT CASSPGGGWGSNQPQHF
few TRBD1 TRBJ1-1 16 TRBV9 TGTGCCAGCAGCCCCCGACAGGGAGAGGGACTATTTGAAGCTTTCTTT CASSPRQGEGLFEAFF
- - TRBJ2-5 15 TRBV6-2/TRBV6-3 TGTGCCAGCAGTTACTCGTCGGCTAGCGCCAAGACCCAGTACTTC CASSYSSASAKTQYF
few - TRBJ2-7 16 TRBV4-2 TGTGCCAGCAGCCAAGCGGCTGGAGCTGGCTCCTACGAGCAGTACTTC CASSQAAGAGSYEQYF
many - TRBJ2-1 13 TRBV12-3/TRBV12-4 TGTGCCAGCAGTTTAAACCGGTGGAATGAGCAGTTCTTC CASSLNRWNEQFF
- - TRBJ2-2 14 TRBV7-9 TGTGCCAGCAGCCCTTCAGGGACCCGTGGGGAGCTGTTTTTT CASSPSGTRGELFF
- - TRBJ1-4 17 TRBV5-1 TGCGCCAGCAGCTTGGCCGGGACCGACGCAACTAATGAAAAACTGTTTTTT CASSLAGTDATNEKLFF
few - TRBJ1-2 16 TRBV2 TGTGCCAGCAGTGATCAAGTGGGACGGATCCTCTATGGCTACACCTTC CASSDQVGRILYGYTF
many - TRBJ2-5 13 TRBV14 TGTGCCAGCAGCCAAGATCAGGGGACCAGCCAGTACTTC CASSQDQGTSQYF
few - TRBJ2-7 12 TRBV29-1 TGCAGCGTTGGACACTCGGTGGGCGAGCAGTACTTC CSVGHSVGEQYF
- TRBD1 TRBJ1-1 12 TRBV29-1 TGCAGCGCGGTCAGGGGGGAGGCTGAAGCTTTCTTT CSAVRGEAEAFF
few - TRBJ2-7 13 TRBV7-2 TGTGCCAGCAGCGAATCGGGAATCTACGAGCAGTACTTC CASSESGIYEQYF
- TRBD1 TRBJ1-5 12 TRBV20-1 TGCAGTGTCGCGACAGGGACGCAGCCCCAGCATTTT CSVATGTQPQHF
few - TRBJ2-2 11 TRBV25-1 TGTGCCAGCAGTAGATCCGGGCGCCTGTTTTTT CASSRSGRLFF